These 21 T cell receptor beta chains were all obtained from the same sample, sequenced in a study of blood T cell repertoires in COVID-19 (TCRdb year 2020). The library was built by means of the immunoSEQ multiplex PCR assay. The table comes from immuneACCESS by way of TCRdb, which keeps in-frame sequences with V and J called. Part of the clones is missing from these tables; in studies checked, under half for an unresolved V gene and the rest for unknown reasons. For this sample there are more than 100,000 clones; more than 80% appear just once. About 4.1% of the sample rests with the top ten. Sequenced input: peripheral blood. These receptors were obtained from a man in his forties with acute or convalescent COVID-19.

This clone was seen only a few times. V usage is TRBV6-6 and J usage is TRBJ1-5, with 8 nucleotides matching TRBD1. Trimming at V came to 6 bases and at J to 1 base, leaving 5 bases not matched to a gene. Per the germline V gene, CDR1 is MNHNY and CDR2 is SVGAGI (reference sequence). CDR3 length equals 15 residues. The CDR3 loop reads CASRPGGLSNQPQHF. The CDR3 DNA is TGTGCCAGCAGGCCAGGGGGCTTAAGCAATCAGCCCCAGCATTTT.

The chain links TRBV29-1 to TRBJ2-3, with 7 positions matching TRBD1. The CDR3 is 13 residues long. Per the germline V gene, CDR1 is SQVTM and CDR2 is ANQGSEA. With 2 bases clipped from V and 1 base from J, the junction kept 0 bases outside the gene matches. This chain's CDR3 is CSVEQGGTDTQYF. The CDR3 DNA sequence: TGCAGCGTTGAACAGGGGGGCACAGATACGCAGTATTTT.

This chain links TRBV5-4 with TRBJ2-5; 7 bases are a match to TRBD2. CDR3 length equals 14 residues. CDR1 is SGHNT, CDR2 YYREEE, per germline (reference sequence). With 4 bases clipped from V and 3 bases from J, the junction kept 6 bases outside the gene matches. CDR3 protein: CASSTQRGEETQYF. CDR3 coding DNA: TGTGCCAGCAGCACCCAACGGGGGGAAGAGACCCAGTACTTC.

V is TRBV6-5 and J is TRBJ2-1, with D possibly TRBD2 on 5 matching bases. This CDR3 spans 14 amino acids. Germline loops: CDR1 MNHEY, CDR2 SVGAGI. V lost 5 bases to trimming and J lost 7 bases, with 15 bases between them. CDR3 DNA sequence: TGTGCCAGCAGTCGAGCCAGGACGGGGAATGAGCAGTTCTTC. Translating gives CASSRARTGNEQFF.

The chain is built from TRBV2 and TRBJ2-2, with D unclear. V was shortened by 8 bases and J by 5 bases, with 12 bases between the two germline ends. This CDR3 is built from 13 residues. In germline, CDR1 is SNHLY, CDR2 FYNNEI. The CDR3 protein is CASGQLWTGELFF. In nucleotides, the CDR3 is TGTGCCAGCGGTCAACTGTGGACCGGGGAGCTGTTTTTT.

Written as DNA, the CDR3 is TGTGCCAGCAGCCCCCTAGCGGGGGGGCCTGAGACCCAGTACTTC. This encodes CASSPLAGGPETQYF. The V call is TRBV5-6, the J call TRBJ2-5, with 12 bases lining up with TRBD2. The CDR3 totals 15 residues. J lost 5 bases, V lost 4 bases, and 6 bases had no gene match. Germline CDR1 and CDR2: SGHDT and YYEEEE.

The gene calls are TRBV3-1 (or the pseudogene TRBV3-2) and TRBJ2-7; TRBD2 matches at 10 bases. Germline lookup yields CDR1 LGHDT and CDR2 YNNKEL (reference sequence). Losses at the gene ends were 3 bases for V and 1 base for J; bases not matched to a gene: 3. The CDR3 has 15 amino acids. CDR3 nucleotides: TGTGCCAGCAGCCATATAGCGGGAGGTTCCTACGAGCAGTACTTC. This gives the protein CASSHIAGGSYEQYF.

The J gene is TRBJ1-5, the V gene TRBV19; tentatively, D is TRBD1 (5 bases). The length of the CDR3 is 18 residues. V was cut by 4 bases and J by 1 base, with 20 bases left in between. The germline gives CDR1 LNHDA, CDR2 SQIVND (reference sequence). The DNA of the CDR3 is TGTGCCAGTAGTAACCGAACTCCGGGGGGTAGAAGCAATCAGCCCCAGCATTTT. It encodes CASSNRTPGGRSNQPQHF.

The chain joins TRBV5-5 to TRBJ2-2; 7 nucleotides line up with TRBD1. There are 16 residues in the CDR3. CDR1 is SGHKS, CDR2 YYEKEE, per germline (reference sequence). The V segment lost 4 bases and the J segment 1 base; nucleotides outside the gene matches: 7. In DNA, the CDR3 is TGTGCCAGCAGCCCCAGGAGACAGGGGAACACCGGGGAGCTGTTTTTT. Residues: CASSPRRQGNTGELFF.

The genes are TRBV5-4 and TRBJ1-2; the match to TRBD1 covers 7 bases. CDR1 and CDR2 (germline): SGHNT, YYREEE (reference sequence). The CDR3 is made up of 14 amino acids. J lost 2 bases, V lost 4 bases, and 5 bases had no gene match. The CDR3 loop is CASSPTGANYGYTF. In DNA form, the CDR3 reads TGTGCCAGCAGCCCAACAGGGGCAAACTATGGCTACACCTTC.

This chain connects TRBV9 to TRBJ2-3, with 12 bases identical to TRBD2. J gave up 7 bases and V 4 bases, and 7 bases lay outside the gene matches. The CDR3 sequence is 15 residues long. Germline V gene lookup returns CDR1 SGDLS and CDR2 YYNGEE. CDR3 protein: CASSPLLAGGNTQYF. For the CDR3, the DNA is TGTGCCAGCAGCCCCCTACTAGCGGGGGGAAATACGCAGTATTTT.

The chain has TRBV6-5 and TRBJ2-7, with a weak D call TRBD1 (6 bases). Trimming left V 5 bases short and J 2 bases short, with 13 bases between. The CDR3 runs 14 residues. Germline V CDR1 and CDR2: MNHEY, SVGAGI. The CDR3 coding sequence is TGTGCCAGCAGTCGACAGGAAATCCCCTACGAGCAGTACTTC. This encodes CASSRQEIPYEQYF.

This sequence joins TRBV3-1 (or the pseudogene TRBV3-2) and TRBJ2-2; D gene unclear. The CDR3 is 17 residues long. Germline-derived CDR1 and CDR2 are LGHDT and YNNKEL (reference sequence). With 0 bases removed from V and 7 bases from J, the gap between germline ends came to 18 bases. CDR3 bases: TGTGCCAGCAGCCAAGATTTAGTACGCTCCCCAAACGGGGAGCTGTTTTTT. Translation: CASSQDLVRSPNGELFF.

This chain connects TRBV7-2 to TRBJ1-5; possibly TRBD1 for D (5 bases). The CDR3 sequence is 15 residues long. Trimming removed 5 bases at V and 5 bases at J, with 16 bases between. Germline loops: CDR1 SGHTA, CDR2 FQGNSA. CDR3 residues: CASSPPGGWDQPQHF. In nucleotides, the CDR3 is TGTGCCAGCAGCCCCCCGGGGGGGTGGGATCAGCCCCAGCATTTT.

This clone is a singleton in its sample. The CDR3 here is CAWSSTGGRDEQYF. Here the CDR3 DNA reads TGTGCCTGGAGTTCGACAGGGGGCCGGGACGAGCAGTACTTC. The gene calls are TRBV30 and TRBJ2-7, with 10 bases that match TRBD1. Germline V gives CDR1 GTSNPN, CDR2 SVGIG (reference sequence). This CDR3 has 14 amino acids. Trimming cost V 2 bases and J 5 bases; bases outside gene matches: 6.

This chain links TRBV12-3 or TRBV12-4 with TRBJ1-2, with D perhaps matching TRBD1 (5 bases). V dropped 5 bases and J dropped 7 bases, with 8 bases sitting between them. The CDR3 loop spans 11 amino acids. CDR3 in DNA: TGTGCCAGCAGTCCAGGGTCTGGCTACACCTTC. Translating gives CASSPGSGYTF.

The chain carries TRBV5-4 and TRBJ2-5, with TRBD1 matching 9 bases. The ends lost 4 bases at V and 3 bases at J; junction bases unmatched: 7. The length of the CDR3 is 15 residues. Per the germline V gene, CDR1 is SGHNT and CDR2 is YYREEE (reference sequence). CDR3 DNA: TGTGCCAGCAGCCCAGGGACAGGGTCTAAAGAGACCCAGTACTTC. Translated: CASSPGTGSKETQYF.

V and J are TRBV7-9 and TRBJ1-5; D may be TRBD1 (6 bases). V lost 5 bases to trimming and J lost 4 bases, with 15 bases between them. The germline CDR1 and CDR2 sequences are SEHNR and FQNEAQ (reference sequence). CDR3 length equals 15 residues. The DNA for the CDR3 is TGTGCCAGCAGCCCCGCGGGGGCGCGGAATCAGCCCCAGCATTTT. It specifies CASSPAGARNQPQHF. Full variable domain (remainder filled in from reference TRBV7-9 and TRBJ1-5): DTGVSQNPRHKITKRGQNVTFRCDPISEHNRLYWYRQTLGQGPEFLTYFQNEAQLEKSRLLSDRFSAERPKGSFSTLEIQRTEQGDSAMYLCASSPAGARNQPQHFGDGTRLSIL.

The chain's CDR3 is CASSRAGVLYEQYF. DNA for the CDR3: TGTGCCAGCTCACGAGCAGGGGTCCTCTACGAGCAGTACTTC. The genes are TRBV18 and TRBJ2-7; D is possibly TRBD1 (6 bases). Looked up from germline, CDR1 is KGHSH and CDR2 is LQKENI. V was trimmed by 4 bases and J by 3 bases, leaving 13 bases between them. The CDR3 is 14 residues long.

The chain has TRBV5-4 and TRBJ2-1, with 7 bases lining up with TRBD2. With 4 bases clipped from V and 0 bases from J, the junction kept 7 bases outside the gene matches. The CDR3 totals 16 residues. Germline-derived CDR1 and CDR2 are SGHNT and YYREEE (reference sequence). This chain's CDR3 is CASSGNGGSSYNEQFF. The CDR3 nucleotides read TGTGCCAGCAGCGGTAACGGGGGGAGCTCCTACAATGAGCAGTTCTTC.

V and J are TRBV30 and TRBJ1-4; no firm D call. The germline V gene encodes CDR1 GTSNPN and CDR2 SVGIG (reference sequence). Trimming removed 3 bases at V and 4 bases at J, with 15 bases between. The CDR3 is 15 amino acids. Here the CDR3 reads CAWRSRRSFNEKLFF. In nucleotides, the CDR3 is TGTGCCTGGAGAAGCCGGCGGTCCTTTAATGAAAAACTGTTTTTT.